This TCR beta chain was sequenced in a study of blood T cell repertoires in COVID-19. Per the study methods: Reference gene primer amplification gave nucleated cell count estimates. The data were produced by immunoSEQ multiplex PCR, yet TCRdb's version contains in-frame clones alone and is incomplete. The DNA was the basis for D and trimming; V, J and clone size are from that table. This table holds about 270,000 clones, 65% to 90% found once. The sequencing input was peripheral blood. The source of this sequence is a human donor in a cohort sampled during active COVID-19.

In DNA, the CDR3 is TGCGCCAGCAGCCAAGATTTTGGCAGGTACGAGCAGTACTTC. Translated: CASSQDFGRYEQYF. The chain couples TRBV4-1 to TRBJ2-7, with unresolved D. Trimming left V 0 bases short and J 4 bases short, with 10 bases between. Germline lookup yields CDR1 MGHRA and CDR2 YSYEKL. The CDR3 runs 14 residues.